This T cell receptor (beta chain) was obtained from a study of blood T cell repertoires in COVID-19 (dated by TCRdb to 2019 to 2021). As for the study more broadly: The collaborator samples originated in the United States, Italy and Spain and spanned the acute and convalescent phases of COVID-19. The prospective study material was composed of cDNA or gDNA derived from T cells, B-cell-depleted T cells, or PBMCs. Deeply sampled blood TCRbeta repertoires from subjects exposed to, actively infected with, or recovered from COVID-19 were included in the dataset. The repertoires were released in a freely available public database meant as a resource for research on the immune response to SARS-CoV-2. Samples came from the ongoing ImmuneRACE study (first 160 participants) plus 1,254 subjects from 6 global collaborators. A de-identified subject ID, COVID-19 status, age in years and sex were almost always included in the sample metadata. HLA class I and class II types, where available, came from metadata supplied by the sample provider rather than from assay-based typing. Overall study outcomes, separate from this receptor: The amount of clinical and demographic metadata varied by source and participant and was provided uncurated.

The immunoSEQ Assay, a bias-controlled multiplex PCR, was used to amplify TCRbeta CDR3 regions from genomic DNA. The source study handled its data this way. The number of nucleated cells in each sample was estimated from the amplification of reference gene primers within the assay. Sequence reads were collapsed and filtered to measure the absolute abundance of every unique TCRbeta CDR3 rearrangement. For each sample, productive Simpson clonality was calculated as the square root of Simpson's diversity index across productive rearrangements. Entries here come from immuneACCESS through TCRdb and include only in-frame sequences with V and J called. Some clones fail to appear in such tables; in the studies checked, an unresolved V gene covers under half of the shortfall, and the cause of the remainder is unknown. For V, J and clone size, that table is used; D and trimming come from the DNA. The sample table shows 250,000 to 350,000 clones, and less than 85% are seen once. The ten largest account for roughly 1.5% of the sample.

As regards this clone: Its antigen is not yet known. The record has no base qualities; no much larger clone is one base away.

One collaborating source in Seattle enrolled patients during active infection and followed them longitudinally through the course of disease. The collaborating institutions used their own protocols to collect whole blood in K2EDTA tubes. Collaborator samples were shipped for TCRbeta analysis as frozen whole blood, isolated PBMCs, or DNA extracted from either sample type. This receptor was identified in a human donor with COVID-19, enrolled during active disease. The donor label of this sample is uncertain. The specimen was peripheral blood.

The CDR3 protein: CASSSREGQPQHF. The DNA reads TGTGCCAGTAGTAGCAGGGAAGGACAGCCCCAGCATTTT. The rearrangement combines TRBV19 with TRBJ1-5, and perhaps TRBD1 as D gene, on 5 matching bases. Measured from the cysteine to the phenylalanine, the CDR3 is 13 residues long. The entry retains the CDR3 DNA only, 39 bases that are in frame from base 1. CDR1 and CDR2 are read off the germline V gene (reference sequence) as LNHDA and SQIVND. The V and J ends are trimmed by 4 bases and 7 bases, leaving 11 bases between them.